This is a list of T cell receptor beta chains from one sample in a study of CD8+ T cells in alopecia areata. Here immunoSEQ multiplex PCR was the method, and the copy in TCRdb shows in-frame clones only, minus some. The sample lists 90,000 or so clones; around 44% were seen once. This specimen was CD8+ T cells sorted from blood, taken at week 24, from a patient treated with tofacitinib. The receptors here all came from a human donor with alopecia areata. The CDR3 runs from the conserved cysteine through the conserved F or W. Each record gives: J gene, D gene, clone size, V gene, CDR3 DNA, CDR3 protein. The D gene is left open where the match is weak. Expanded clones are given a class, and other clones once, few, many or no size at all.

J gene: TRBJ2-2
D gene: TRBD1
clone size: NA
V gene: TRBV5-1
CDR3 DNA: TGCGCCAGCAGCTTGACCTACCGGGACAGCTACACCGGGGAGCTGTTTTTT
CDR3 protein: CASSLTYRDSYTGELFF

J gene: TRBJ1-1
D gene: NA
clone size: few
V gene: TRBV4-1
CDR3 DNA: TGCGCCAGCAGCCAAGTTCAAGGAACCAGCAACAGGGCTTTCTTT
CDR3 protein: CASSQVQGTSNRAFF

J gene: TRBJ2-1
D gene: TRBD1
clone size: NA
V gene: TRBV30
CDR3 DNA: TGTGCCTGGAGTTACGGGACAGGGATGAATGAGCAGTTCTTC
CDR3 protein: CAWSYGTGMNEQFF

J gene: TRBJ2-7
D gene: NA
clone size: few
V gene: TRBV6-1
CDR3 DNA: TGTGCCAGCAGTGGAACCTACGAGCAGTACTTC
CDR3 protein: CASSGTYEQYF

J gene: TRBJ2-7
D gene: TRBD1
clone size: NA
V gene: TRBV6-5
CDR3 DNA: TGTGCCACCGGACAGGGCCTCGGGGACGAGCAGTACTTC
CDR3 protein: CATGQGLGDEQYF

J gene: TRBJ2-2
D gene: TRBD2
clone size: NA
V gene: TRBV27
CDR3 DNA: TGTGCCAGCTCAGTAGCGGGAGTACCCGGGGAGCTGTTTTTT
CDR3 protein: CASSVAGVPGELFF

J gene: TRBJ2-1
D gene: TRBD2
clone size: once
V gene: TRBV29-1
CDR3 DNA: TGTAGCGTTGGTAGCGGGAGAGGGGATGAGCAGTTCTTC
CDR3 protein: CSVGSGRGDEQFF

J gene: TRBJ2-1
D gene: NA
clone size: NA
V gene: TRBV7-9
CDR3 DNA: TGTGCCAGCAGGGGTTATGTAGCCCACAATGAGCAGTTCTTC
CDR3 protein: CASRGYVAHNEQFF

J gene: TRBJ2-4
D gene: TRBD1
clone size: once
V gene: TRBV7-9
CDR3 DNA: TGTGCCAGCAGCTTCCGGGACAGGGACCGATCGCAAAACATTCAGTACTTC
CDR3 protein: CASSFRDRDRSQNIQYF

J gene: TRBJ1-2
D gene: NA
clone size: NA
V gene: TRBV14
CDR3 DNA: TGTGCCAGCAGCCAGGACAACAACTATGGCTACACCTTC
CDR3 protein: CASSQDNNYGYTF

J gene: TRBJ1-2
D gene: NA
clone size: NA
V gene: TRBV29-1
CDR3 DNA: TGCAGCGTCCGAGCAGGGACTGAGTATGGCTACACCTTC
CDR3 protein: CSVRAGTEYGYTF